A selection of T cell receptor beta chains follows, all from one sample in a study of spatial heterogeneity in lung cancer. TCRdb used MiXCR to reprocess the 5' RACE reads, holding one entry per CDR3 protein. The sample gives about 9,500 distinct CDR3 sequences, more than 13% of which show up once; roughly an eighth is in the top ten. The sequences come from lung tumor tissue, collected at surgery. The origin of the receptors is a male donor with early-stage non-small cell lung cancer. The CDR3 runs from the conserved cysteine through the conserved F or W. The order of the fields is clone size, J gene, V gene, D gene, CDR3 protein, CDR3 DNA. D genes are given only for firm matches. Part of the rows lack a size; the others show once, few, many or a class for expanded clones.

>once|TRBJ2-5|TRBV27|TRBD1
CASRFRTGRETQYF
TGTGCCAGCCGATTTAGGACAGGAAGGGAGACCCAGTACTTC
>NA|TRBJ2-1|TRBV24-1|TRBD2
CATSDPSGIVNEQFF
TGTGCCACCAGTGATCCTAGCGGGATAGTCAATGAGCAGTTCTTC
>NA|TRBJ2-2|TRBV6-1|NA
CASLRRETGELFF
TGTGCCAGCCTCCGACGGGAAACCGGGGAGCTGTTTTTT
>many|TRBJ2-3|TRBV12-3/TRBV12-4|NA
CASSLLGPTDTQYF
TGTGCCAGCAGTTTATTAGGACCCACAGATACGCAGTATTTT
>many|TRBJ1-4|TRBV20-1|TRBD1
CSASGQGLNEKLFF
TGCAGTGCTAGCGGACAGGGGCTTAATGAAAAACTGTTTTTT
>many|TRBJ2-1|TRBV7-9|TRBD2
CASSLGAGGTDYYNEQFF
TGTGCCAGCAGCTTAGGAGCGGGAGGCACGGATTACTACAATGAGCAGTTCTTC
>large|TRBJ2-6|TRBV28|NA
CASSSPSSNGANVLTF
TGTGCCAGCAGTTCCCCCTCATCCAACGGGGCCAACGTCCTGACTTTC
>many|TRBJ2-1|TRBV29-1|TRBD2
CSVISTSALTSSYNEQFF
TGCAGCGTTATCTCGACTAGCGCCTTGACGAGCTCCTACAATGAGCAGTTCTTC
>many|TRBJ1-2|TRBV6-6|NA
CASSYPQTNHYGYTF
TGTGCCAGCAGTTACCCCCAGACTAATCACTATGGCTACACCTTC
>large|TRBJ2-7|TRBV3-1|NA
CASSQVRASYEQYF
TGTGCCAGCAGCCAAGTTAGGGCCTCCTACGAGCAGTACTTC
>many|TRBJ2-3|TRBV7-3|NA
CASSYSAIDTQYF
TGTGCCAGCAGCTATTCGGCGATAGATACGCAGTATTTT
>many|TRBJ1-1|TRBV6-2/TRBV6-3|NA
CASTDNENTEAFF
TGTGCCAGCACCGACAACGAGAACACTGAAGCTTTCTTT
>many|TRBJ1-2|TRBV20-1|TRBD1
CSAYRTGVNYGYTF
TGCAGTGCTTATCGGACAGGTGTCAACTATGGCTACACCTTC
>many|TRBJ2-3|TRBV5-1|NA
CASSWTDGDTQYF
TGCGCCAGCAGCTGGACTGATGGGGATACGCAGTATTTT
>few|TRBJ1-6|TRBV7-8|NA
CASSDYTGSPNSPLHF
TGTGCCAGCAGCGACTATACAGGGTCTCCTAATTCACCCCTCCACTTT
>many|TRBJ2-3|TRBV25-1|TRBD1
CASSPQGISTDTQYF
TGTGCCAGCAGTCCACAGGGGATTAGCACAGATACGCAGTATTTT
>many|TRBJ2-3|TRBV20-1|NA
CSARGLDSLGGDTQYF
TGCAGTGCTAGAGGTTTGGACTCCTTAGGAGGAGATACGCAGTATTTT
>NA|TRBJ1-2|TRBV20-1|TRBD1
CSARDYNPGQGYYGYTF
TGCAGTGCTAGAGATTACAACCCGGGACAGGGATACTATGGCTACACCTTC
>NA|TRBJ1-1|TRBV7-9|NA
CASSLHIGTTEAFF
TGTGCCAGCAGCTTACACATTGGGACAACTGAAGCTTTCTTT
>many|TRBJ2-7|TRBV29-1|NA
CSVRLGETYEQYF
TGCAGCGTGCGTTTGGGGGAGACCTACGAGCAGTACTTC
>many|TRBJ2-5|TRBV7-9|NA
CASSLVLQQETQYF
TGTGCCAGCAGCTTAGTGTTACAACAAGAGACCCAGTACTTC
>many|TRBJ2-7|TRBV19|NA
CASSLLGTKQYF
TGTGCCAGTAGCCTGCTGGGGACGAAGCAGTACTTC
>medium-sized|TRBJ2-1|TRBV20-1|TRBD2
CSASLQLAGDEQFF
TGCAGTGCTAGCTTACAACTAGCGGGGGATGAGCAGTTCTTC
>many|TRBJ1-2|TRBV20-1|NA
CSARDPLTSGNVGGYTF
TGCAGTGCTAGAGACCCCTTAACCTCGGGGAACGTTGGTGGCTACACCTTC
>many|TRBJ2-2|TRBV19|NA
CASTQLRAGNTGELFF
TGTGCCAGTACCCAGCTCAGGGCAGGGAACACCGGGGAGCTGTTTTTT
>many|TRBJ2-3|TRBV6-2/TRBV6-3|TRBD2
CASSPRDYDTQYF
TGTGCCAGCAGTCCCCGGGACTACGATACGCAGTATTTT